Listed here are 18 T cell receptor beta chains from one sample, sequenced in a study of shared clonotypes between healthy human individuals. Some clones are missing from TCRdb's copy, which holds only in-frame ones; the method was immunoSEQ multiplex PCR. The sample records about 1.1 million clones, approximately 80% being singletons. The sequencing input was memory CD4+ T cells from PBMCs. Subset: CD45RA-negative fraction. The receptor source for this set is a man aged 18 to 29 in good health. Some clones in this sample may be carry-over from other donors' samples.

The V and J genes are TRBV30 and TRBJ2-2, with 7 bases matching TRBD2. Losses at the gene ends were 1 base for V and 6 bases for J; bases not matched to a gene: 8. This CDR3 has 15 residues. CDR1 is GTSNPN, CDR2 SVGIG, per germline (reference sequence). The CDR3 region is CAWSGAGVAAGELFF. CDR3 sequence (DNA): TGTGCCTGGAGTGGGGCGGGAGTAGCGGCCGGGGAGCTGTTTTTT. The full variable domain, completed using reference TRBV30 and TRBJ2-2, is SQTIHQWPATLVQPVGSPLSLECTVEGTSNPNLYWYRQAAGRGLQLLFYSVGIGQISSEVPQNLSASRPQDRQFILSSKKLLLSDSGFYLCAWSGAGVAAGELFFGEGSRLTVL.

The chain is built from TRBV7-2 and TRBJ2-1; perhaps TRBD2 as D (6 bases). The CDR3 runs to 15 residues. Per germline, CDR1 SGHTA and CDR2 FQGNSA. Trimming shortened V by 5 bases and J by 0 bases, and 11 bases separated the two germline ends. The CDR3 region is CASSPQTSSYNEQFF. The CDR3 DNA reads TGTGCCAGCAGCCCACAGACTAGCTCCTACAATGAGCAGTTCTTC.

This chain joins TRBV29-1 and TRBJ2-3; perhaps D is TRBD1 or TRBD2 (6 bases each). V lost 6 bases and J 4 bases, leaving 17 bases between the germline ends. The germline gives CDR1 SQVTM, CDR2 ANQGSEA. This CDR3 comprises 14 residues. DNA of the CDR3: TGCAGCGTACAAACAGGGAGGATTGCAGATACGCAGTATTTT. This sequence encodes CSVQTGRIADTQYF.

Only a few counts were recorded for this clone. The chain couples TRBV7-9 to TRBJ2-7; a weak D match, TRBD2 (5 bases). The CDR3 has 15 amino acids. Germline CDR1 reads SEHNR; CDR2 reads FQNEAQ (reference sequence). V shed 4 bases and J shed 1 base, with 14 bases lying between them. CDR3 protein: CASSSGRLPSYEQYF. CDR3 in DNA: TGTGCCAGCAGCTCGGGGAGACTACCATCCTACGAGCAGTACTTC.

A note on this clone: The likely explanation is a read error, given a far larger clone one base away. V and J are TRBV4-3 and TRBJ2-7, with D tentatively TRBD2 (6 bases). The CDR3 is 14 amino acids. Germline-derived CDR1 and CDR2 are LGHNA and YSLEER. The CDR3 coding sequence is TGCGCCAGCAGCCGCGGGACTGAAAAGTACGAGCAGTGCTTC. Amino acid sequence: CASSRGTEKYEQCF.

The chain employs TRBV11-1 and TRBJ2-1; D is uncertain. CDR1 is SGHAT and CDR2 is FQDESV in the germline V gene (reference sequence). V lost 7 bases, J lost 1 base, and 11 bases lay in between. The CDR3 is made up of 14 amino acids. The CDR3 loop is CASNQLLSYNEQFF. CDR3 bases: TGTGCCAGCAACCAGTTACTTTCCTACAATGAGCAGTTCTTC.

The chain is built from TRBV11-2 and TRBJ1-3, with D tentatively TRBD1 (5 bases). The CDR3 runs 15 residues. Trimming removed 5 bases from V and 0 bases from J, with 11 bases in between. CDR1 SGHAT and CDR2 FQNNGV come from the germline V gene. CDR3 nucleotide sequence: TGTGCCAGCAGCCTAGTCAGGGACTCTGGAAACACCATATATTTT. Protein sequence: CASSLVRDSGNTIYF.

The rearrangement joins TRBV11-3 to TRBJ2-2; no reliable D call. CDR1 is SGHNT and CDR2 is YENEEA in the germline V gene. CDR3 length equals 15 residues. The germline V and J ends were trimmed by 0 bases and 7 bases, with 12 bases remaining between them. The CDR3 loop is CASSLDVVAGGELFF. In DNA, the CDR3 is TGTGCCAGCAGCTTAGATGTTGTGGCCGGCGGGGAGCTGTTTTTT.

The chain combines TRBV11-2 with TRBJ2-1, with 7 bases aligning to TRBD1. V was pared by 2 bases and J by 4 bases, with 2 bases of the junction left unmatched. Per germline, CDR1 SGHAT and CDR2 FQNNGV. This CDR3 has 14 amino acids. CDR3 residues: CASSLLGQYNEQFF. The DNA of the CDR3 is TGTGCCAGCAGCTTACTGGGACAGTACAATGAGCAGTTCTTC.

V is TRBV5-1 and J is TRBJ1-4; the D is unclear. CDR3 length: 14 residues. V was clipped by 2 bases and J by 3 bases, with 8 bases between them. Germline values: CDR1 SGHRS, CDR2 YFSETQ. CDR3 in amino acids: CASSFQDPNEKLFF. DNA for the CDR3: TGCGCCAGCAGCTTTCAGGATCCTAATGAAAAACTGTTTTTT.

This clone was seen only once. V gene TRBV5-1 combines with J gene TRBJ2-3; D might be TRBD2 (6 bases). CDR1 and CDR2 (germline): SGHRS, YFSETQ. V lost 4 bases to trimming and J lost 0 bases, with 9 bases between them. The CDR3 has 14 amino acids. CDR3 in amino acids: CASSPSGSTDTQYF. CDR3 coding DNA: TGCGCCAGCAGCCCGAGCGGGAGCACAGATACGCAGTATTTT. Looking up the rest from reference TRBV5-1 and TRBJ2-3 gives the full variable domain: KAGVTQTPRYLIKTRGQQVTLSCSPISGHRSVSWYQQTPGQGLQFLFEYFSETQRNKGNFPGRFSGRQFSNSRSEMNVSTLELGDSALYLCASSPSGSTDTQYFGPGTRLTVL.

This clone was recorded once. The chain is built from TRBV10-3 and TRBJ2-7; D is perhaps TRBD1 or TRBD2 (5 bases each). V was shortened by 6 bases and J by 6 bases, with 21 bases between the two germline ends. Per the germline V gene, CDR1 is ENHRY and CDR2 is SYGVKD. The CDR3 is 15 residues long. This chain's CDR3 is CAIRARGDGSLEQYF. CDR3 coding DNA: TGTGCCATCAGAGCACGAGGGGATGGATCCCTCGAGCAGTACTTC.

The genes are TRBV5-1 and TRBJ2-5; no definite D call. Per germline, CDR1 SGHRS and CDR2 YFSETQ. V lost 0 bases, J lost 2 bases, and 11 bases lay in between. This CDR3 spans 15 amino acids. The CDR3 nucleotides read TGCGCCAGCAGCTTGGGGGCAGCAGAGCAAGAGACCCAGTACTTC. Translation: CASSLGAAEQETQYF. The variable domain in full, completed from reference TRBV5-1 and TRBJ2-5, reads KAGVTQTPRYLIKTRGQQVTLSCSPISGHRSVSWYQQTPGQGLQFLFEYFSETQRNKGNFPGRFSGRQFSNSRSEMNVSTLELGDSALYLCASSLGAAEQETQYFGPGTRLLVL.

This clone came up once. J is TRBJ2-7 and V is TRBV19; 11 positions match TRBD1. This CDR3 region has 16 residues. V trimming: 5 bases; J trimming: 2 bases; junction bases outside the gene matches: 8. The germline gives CDR1 LNHDA, CDR2 SQIVND (reference sequence). DNA for the CDR3: TGTGCCAGTAGTCTCCCGGGGGACAGGGGGACCTACGAGCAGTACTTC. Encoded protein: CASSLPGDRGTYEQYF.

This CDR3 is CASSLQGAVTEAFF. The CDR3 bases are TGTGCCAGCAGCTTACAGGGGGCGGTCACTGAAGCTTTCTTT. V usage is TRBV7-8 and J usage is TRBJ1-1, with 8 bases fitting TRBD1. This CDR3 is 14 amino acids long. In germline, CDR1 is SGHVS, CDR2 FQNEAQ. J gave up 4 bases and V 2 bases, and 3 bases lay outside the gene matches. The full variable domain, rest sourced from reference TRBV7-8 and TRBJ1-1, is GAGVSQSPRYKVAKRGQDVALRCDPISGHVSLFWYQQALGQGPEFLTYFQNEAQLDKSGLPSDRFFAERPEGSVSTLKIQRTQQEDSAVYLCASSLQGAVTEAFFGQGTRLTVV.

As to this clone: The sample has other DNA sequences that encode this CDR3 too. CDR3 protein: CASSFWGGGYTF. The CDR3 coding sequence is TGTGCCAGCAGCTTTTGGGGAGGAGGCTACACCTTC. V and J are TRBV7-9 and TRBJ1-2, with D unresolved. The CDR3 is made up of 12 amino acids. V dropped 3 bases and J dropped 8 bases, with 10 bases sitting between them. CDR1 is SEHNR, CDR2 FQNEAQ, per germline (reference sequence).

On this clone: The sample contains more than one DNA sequence encoding this CDR3. The chain has TRBV7-9 and TRBJ2-3, with no clear D. V lost 0 bases to trimming and J lost 1 base, with 8 bases between them. Germline V lookup: CDR1 SEHNR, CDR2 FQNEAQ (reference sequence). CDR3 size: 15 residues. The CDR3 sequence is CASSLAQQGTDTQYF. CDR3 DNA: TGTGCCAGCAGCTTAGCGCAGCAGGGCACAGATACGCAGTATTTT.

The chain combines TRBV6-1 with TRBJ1-5; tentative D call: TRBD1 (5 bases). CDR3 length: 14 amino acids. V was trimmed by 2 bases and J by 7 bases, leaving 12 bases between them. CDR1 and CDR2 (germline): MNHNS, SASEGT. CDR3 loop: CASSELRGTQPQHF. The DNA of the CDR3 is TGTGCCAGCAGTGAACTACGGGGGACCCAGCCCCAGCATTTT.